The clone carrying this T cell receptor beta chain was counted between two and nine times. Per the original data handling: The assay estimated nucleated cells by amplifying reference gene primers. Using immunoSEQ multiplex PCR, the repertoire was profiled, and TCRdb retains in-frame clones only, with some absent. The DNA was the basis for D and trimming; V, J and clone size are from that table. The table shows 200,000 or so clones, with over 80% occurring only once. Per the germline V gene, CDR1 is SNHLY and CDR2 is FYNNEI. Trimming stripped 3 bases from V and 1 base from J, with 12 bases between. The CDR3 is 15 amino acids. This sample is part of a study of blood T cell repertoires in COVID-19. Study overall: COVID-19 samples, acute and convalescent, were from the United States, Italy and Spain. The analysed material was cDNA or gDNA that came from T cells, B-cell-depleted T cells, or PBMCs.

Sequenced material: peripheral blood. The chain combines TRBV2 with TRBJ2-5; D unclear. The TCR sequence derives from a woman aged 25-40 years with acute or convalescent COVID-19. The CDR3 coding sequence is TGTGCCAGCAGTGATAGAACAGCCATCCAAGAGACCCAGTACTTC. Translation gives CASSDRTAIQETQYF.